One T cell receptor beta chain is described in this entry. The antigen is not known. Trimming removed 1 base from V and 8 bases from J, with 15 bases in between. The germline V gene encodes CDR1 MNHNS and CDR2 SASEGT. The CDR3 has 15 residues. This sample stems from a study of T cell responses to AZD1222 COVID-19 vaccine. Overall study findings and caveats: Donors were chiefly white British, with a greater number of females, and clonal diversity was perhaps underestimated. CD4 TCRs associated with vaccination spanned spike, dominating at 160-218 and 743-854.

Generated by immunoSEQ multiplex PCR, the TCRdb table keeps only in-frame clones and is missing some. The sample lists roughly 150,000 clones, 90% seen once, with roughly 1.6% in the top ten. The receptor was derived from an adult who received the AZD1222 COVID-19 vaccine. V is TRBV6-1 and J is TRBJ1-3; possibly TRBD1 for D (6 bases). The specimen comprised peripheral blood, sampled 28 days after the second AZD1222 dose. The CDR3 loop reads CASSEGTAKDYTIYF. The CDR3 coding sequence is TGTGCCAGCAGTGAAGGGACAGCGAAGGATTACACCATATATTTT.